These T cell receptor beta chains were read from a single sample in a study of blood T cells in healthy people across ages. Via MiXCR, TCRdb re-called the 5' RACE reads, giving one row per CDR3 protein. The sample yields almost 800,000 distinct CDR3 sequences, 58% seen once. Specimen: blood. Source of these receptors: a young man in good health. Both conserved end residues are part of each CDR3. The order of the fields is D gene, V gene, clone size, J gene, CDR3 protein, CDR3 DNA. D genes are given only for firm matches. A clone size is listed for some rows: how often the clone was seen (once, few, many), or a class if it is expanded.

-,TRBV6-6,few,TRBJ1-2,CASSYSYSGGYTF,TGTGCCAGCAGTTACTCGTACTCCGGGGGCTACACCTTC
-,TRBV20-1,-,TRBJ1-1,CSARGRNWNTEAFF,TGCAGTGCTAGAGGCCGAAACTGGAACACTGAAGCTTTCTTT
TRBD2,TRBV14,-,TRBJ2-5,CASSHTLRGAKETQYF,TGTGCCAGCAGCCACACGTTGCGGGGGGCAAAAGAGACCCAGTACTTC
-,TRBV7-2,-,TRBJ2-6,CASSLRRTGANVLTF,TGTGCCAGCAGCTTAAGACGTACTGGGGCCAACGTCCTGACTTTC
TRBD1,TRBV7-9,-,TRBJ1-1,CASSATRTGFATEAFF,TGTGCCAGCAGCGCAACCCGGACAGGGTTCGCCACTGAAGCTTTCTTT
-,TRBV27,-,TRBJ2-7,CASSPFGADYEQYF,TGTGCCAGCAGTCCGTTTGGAGCAGATTACGAGCAGTACTTC
-,TRBV14,-,TRBJ2-5,CASSRSRRGETQYF,TGTGCCAGCAGCCGATCCAGGAGGGGAGAGACCCAGTACTTC
-,TRBV21-1,few,TRBJ2-1,CASSKTTGNNEQFF,TGTGCCAGCAGCAAGACGACCGGAAACAATGAGCAGTTCTTC
-,TRBV29-1,-,TRBJ2-2,CSVAPGTGELFF,TGCAGCGTTGCTCCCGGGACCGGGGAGCTGTTTTTT
-,TRBV30,-,TRBJ2-7,CAWSRDLPDEQYF,TGTGCCTGGAGTAGGGACCTACCCGACGAGCAGTACTTC
-,TRBV20-1,-,TRBJ1-2,CSAHAAADLYGYTF,TGCAGTGCTCACGCCGCCGCTGATCTTTATGGCTACACCTTC
TRBD1,TRBV7-9,-,TRBJ2-7,CASSRRDSYEQYF,TGTGCCAGCAGCCGCCGGGACAGCTACGAGCAGTACTTC
-,TRBV29-1,-,TRBJ2-1,CSVGTAYNEQFF,TGCAGCGTAGGAACAGCTTACAATGAGCAGTTCTTC
-,TRBV7-2,-,TRBJ2-7,CASSNIPGYEQYF,TGTGCCAGCAGCAATATCCCGGGGTACGAGCAGTACTTC
-,TRBV12-3/TRBV12-4,few,TRBJ2-3,CASSLGVSSTDTQYF,TGTGCCAGCAGTTTAGGGGTCTCTAGCACAGATACGCAGTATTTT
-,TRBV2,-,TRBJ2-7,CASSEQGLSSYEQYF,TGTGCCAGCAGTGAACAAGGACTGAGCTCCTACGAGCAGTACTTC
TRBD2,TRBV2,-,TRBJ2-7,CASSEYRTSGGYEQYF,TGTGCCAGCAGTGAATACCGGACTAGCGGGGGTTACGAGCAGTACTTC
-,TRBV27,-,TRBJ2-7,CASSSGGTGSSLWYF,TGTGCCAGCAGTTCAGGCGGGACGGGGAGCTCTCTTTGGTACTTC
TRBD2,TRBV6-5,-,TRBJ2-7,CASSPQLAGAYEQYF,TGTGCCAGCAGCCCACAACTAGCGGGAGCCTACGAGCAGTACTTC
-,TRBV11-2,-,TRBJ1-2,CASSLDTYYGYTF,TGTGCCAGCAGCTTGGACACATACTATGGCTACACCTTC
TRBD2,TRBV12-3/TRBV12-4,-,TRBJ2-1,CASSLSGMYNEQFF,TGTGCCAGCAGCCTTAGCGGGATGTACAATGAGCAGTTCTTC
-,TRBV6-5,-,TRBJ2-6,CASRSNSGANVLTF,TGTGCCAGCAGGTCCAACTCTGGGGCCAACGTCCTGACTTTC
-,TRBV12-3/TRBV12-4,-,TRBJ1-5,CASSGTQNQPQHF,TGTGCCAGCAGCGGGACGCAGAATCAGCCCCAGCATTTT
TRBD2,TRBV3-1,-,TRBJ2-1,CASSRSVPGLVMNEQFF,TGTGCCAGCAGCCGATCAGTCCCGGGACTAGTTATGAATGAGCAGTTCTTC
TRBD1,TRBV12-5,-,TRBJ1-5,CASGSLRGPFLCQPQHF,TGTGCTAGTGGTTCCCTCAGGGGGCCCTTTCTATGTCAGCCCCAGCATTTT
-,TRBV18,-,TRBJ1-2,CASSPVPTPFDFLGGYTF,TGTGCCAGCTCACCCGTGCCTACACCCTTCGACTTCCTAGGGGGCTACACCTTC
-,TRBV3-1,few,TRBJ1-2,CASSQDGTARGYTF,TGTGCCAGCAGCCAAGATGGTACAGCCCGTGGCTACACCTTC
-,TRBV5-5,-,TRBJ1-2,CASSLTGQISYGYTF,TGTGCCAGCAGCTTGACCGGACAGATCTCCTATGGCTACACCTTC
-,TRBV25-1,-,TRBJ1-2,CASSAPNYGHTF,TGTGCCAGCAGTGCTCCTAACTATGGCCACACCTTC
TRBD1,TRBV6-5,once,TRBJ1-5,CASSLDRFGNQPQHF,TGTGCCAGCAGTTTGGACAGGTTTGGCAATCAGCCCCAGCATTTT
TRBD2,TRBV3-1,-,TRBJ2-6,CASSERGAGANVLTF,TGTGCCAGCTCCGAACGGGGGGCTGGGGCCAACGTCCTGACTTTC
-,TRBV20-1,few,TRBJ2-1,CSVGLQFF,TGCAGTGTAGGTTTGCAGTTCTTC
-,TRBV4-2,-,TRBJ2-3,CASSLQNAPGSTDTQYF,TGTGCCAGCAGCCTTCAGAACGCCCCCGGGAGCACAGATACGCAGTATTTT
-,TRBV20-1,-,TRBJ1-4,CSASLGGPGGRSNEKLFF,TGCAGTGCTAGTCTGGGAGGGCCCGGGGGACGGTCTAATGAAAAACTGTTTTTT
-,TRBV20-1,once,TRBJ1-2,CSASHDWATGYTF,TGCAGTGCATCCCACGACTGGGCCACTGGCTACACCTTC
TRBD1,TRBV20-1,-,TRBJ2-7,CSARGAGQGAYEQYF,TGCAGTGCTAGAGGTGCGGGACAGGGGGCCTACGAGCAGTACTTC
TRBD1,TRBV6-5,-,TRBJ2-7,CASSYDRDRGYEQYF,TGTGCCAGCAGTTACGACCGGGACAGGGGCTACGAGCAGTACTTC
-,TRBV9,few,TRBJ1-4,CASSVQGSEKLFF,TGTGCCAGCAGCGTACAGGGAAGTGAAAAACTGTTTTTT
-,TRBV7-2,few,TRBJ2-5,CASQTAPQETQYF,TGTGCCAGCCAGACAGCTCCTCAGGAGACCCAGTACTTC
TRBD1,TRBV6-5,-,TRBJ2-1,CASSYSRPGGHSEQFF,TGTGCCAGCAGTTACTCTCGGCCAGGGGGTCACAGTGAGCAGTTCTTC
-,TRBV27,few,TRBJ2-7,CASSREGPQAYEQYF,TGTGCCAGCAGTAGGGAAGGCCCCCAAGCCTACGAGCAGTACTTC
-,TRBV7-9,-,TRBJ2-3,CASSYSAGRTDTQYF,TGTGCCAGCAGCTACTCGGCTGGGAGGACCGATACGCAGTATTTT
-,TRBV20-1,few,TRBJ2-7,CSANAGTQIYEQYF,TGCAGTGCCAATGCCGGGACCCAAATCTACGAGCAGTACTTC
-,TRBV5-1,once,TRBJ2-2,CASSLEGGTGELFF,TGCGCCAGCAGCTTGGAGGGCGGAACCGGGGAGCTGTTTTTT
TRBD1,TRBV3-1,few,TRBJ2-1,CASTPRGQGINEQFF,TGTGCCAGCACCCCCCGGGGACAGGGGATTAATGAGCAGTTCTTC